This TCR beta chain comes out of a study of shared clonotypes between healthy human individuals. Using immunoSEQ multiplex PCR, the repertoire was profiled, and TCRdb retains in-frame clones only, with some absent. The sample has a few hundred thousand clones; approximately 77% are singletons. The V gene's germline CDR1 is SGHTA and CDR2 FQGNSA. This CDR3 comprises 14 residues. The germline V and J ends were trimmed by 3 bases and 7 bases, with 12 bases remaining between them. This clonotype was obtained from a woman aged 40-49 years in good health. Some clones in this sample may be carry-over from other donors' samples. The sequencing input was PBMCs. The V gene is TRBV7-2, the J gene TRBJ1-4; D unresolved. The CDR3 DNA follows: TGTGCCAGCAGCTTTACCGCGCGGGTTGAAAAACTGTTTTTT. This gives the protein CASSFTARVEKLFF.